The 21 T cell receptor beta chains below were found in one sample sequenced in a study of CD8 T cells in Susac syndrome. After extraction with the RNeasy kit, roughly 0.5 to 1 ug of the RNA was reverse transcribed using random hexamers. TCRdb used MiXCR to reprocess the immunoSEQ multiplex PCR reads, holding one entry per CDR3 protein. Of over 140,000 distinct CDR3 sequences listed, more than 85% were seen once; the top ten hold approximately 0.13%. Sequences were obtained from CD4+ T cells from PBMCs. The receptor set was obtained from a human donor with Susac syndrome.

The chain couples TRBV28 to TRBJ2-7, with D perhaps matching TRBD2 (5 bases). The germline V and J ends were trimmed by 3 bases and 6 bases, with 21 bases remaining between them. Germline V gene sequence: CDR1 MDHEN, CDR2 SYDVKM. This CDR3 spans 16 amino acids. CDR3 in amino acids: CASSFSFGVPRGEQYF. The DNA for the CDR3 is TGTGCCAGCAGTTTCTCATTTGGGGTCCCCCGGGGCGAGCAGTACTTC. The whole variable domain, remainder taken from reference TRBV28 and TRBJ2-7, is DVKVTQSSRYLVKRTGEKVFLECVQDMDHENMFWYRQDPGLGLRLIYFSYDVKMKEKGDIPEGYSVSREKKERFSLILESASTNQTSMYLCASSFSFGVPRGEQYFGPGTRLTVT.

The chain combines TRBV28 with TRBJ2-7; 9 bases align to TRBD1. Trimming removed 5 bases from V and 3 bases from J; junction bases left unmatched: 11. The length of the CDR3 is 16 residues. Germline-derived CDR1 and CDR2 are MDHEN and SYDVKM. The CDR3 DNA follows: TGTGCCAGCAGTAGGTCCGGGACAGGGTTTTACTACGAGCAGTACTTC. Translating it yields CASSRSGTGFYYEQYF.

The chain combines TRBV7-2 with TRBJ2-1; 13 bases match TRBD2. This CDR3 has 16 amino acids. From germline, CDR1 is SGHTA and CDR2 FQGNSA. Trimming removed 5 bases from V and 7 bases from J; junction bases left unmatched: 8. The CDR3 DNA sequence: TGTGCCAGCAGCCCTAGGACTAGCGGGAGTGGGAATGAGCAGTTCTTC. It yields the protein CASSPRTSGSGNEQFF.

This clonotype was recorded once. CDR3 in DNA: TGTGCCACCAGCGATCCGGGGGTAGTAAACGGGGAGCTGTTTTTT. Protein sequence: CATSDPGVVNGELFF. V and J are TRBV15 and TRBJ2-2; possibly TRBD2 for D (6 bases). The CDR3 has 15 residues. Trimming left V 5 bases short and J 7 bases short, with 17 bases between. Germline values: CDR1 LNHNV, CDR2 YYDKDF (reference sequence).

The chain is built from TRBV15 and TRBJ2-1, with D possibly TRBD1 on 5 matching bases. This CDR3 comprises 13 residues. The germline CDR1 and CDR2 sequences are LNHNV and YYDKDF (reference sequence). Trimming stripped 7 bases from V and 6 bases from J, with 13 bases between. CDR3 sequence: CATNKDRLNEQFF. CDR3 coding DNA: TGTGCCACCAACAAAGACAGACTCAATGAGCAGTTCTTC.

The DNA of the CDR3 is TGTGCCAGCGAGCCTACCGCGGGGTCGGACGAGCAGTACTTC. Amino acids: CASEPTAGSDEQYF. The rearrangement joins TRBV25-1 to TRBJ2-7; possibly TRBD2 for D (6 bases). Germline CDR1 MGHDK, CDR2 SYGVNS. This CDR3 comprises 14 residues. With 8 bases removed from V and 5 bases from J, the gap between germline ends came to 19 bases.

The V and J genes are TRBV29-1 and TRBJ2-7; tentative D call: TRBD1 (6 bases). Trimming took 0 bases from V and 3 from J, leaving 15 bases between them. CDR1 is SQVTM, CDR2 ANQGSEA, per germline. This CDR3 region has 15 residues. CDR3 amino acids: CSVEDRGRLHYEQYF. In DNA form, the CDR3 reads TGCAGCGTTGAAGACAGGGGCCGTCTCCACTACGAGCAGTACTTC.

The chain uses TRBV14 and TRBJ2-1; D remains unclear. Trimming removed 4 bases from V and 9 bases from J, with 10 bases in between. Germline values: CDR1 SGHDN, CDR2 FVKESK. CDR3 size: 12 residues. Written as DNA, the CDR3 is TGTGCCAGCAGCCCGAACAGAATTGAGCAGTTCTTC. Amino acid sequence: CASSPNRIEQFF.

This sequence joins TRBV4-1 and TRBJ1-4; 9 bases match TRBD1. The CDR3 has 16 amino acids. The germline gives CDR1 MGHRA, CDR2 YSYEKL. Trimming removed 3 bases from V and 9 bases from J; junction bases left unmatched: 11. The CDR3 DNA follows: TGCGCCAGCAGCCAGGTCTCGGACAGGGGATATCAAAAACTGTTTTTT. Its translation: CASSQVSDRGYQKLFF.

This chain joins TRBV19 and TRBJ2-7, with a possible D match to TRBD1 (5 bases). CDR1 is LNHDA and CDR2 is SQIVND in the germline V gene (reference sequence). The CDR3 has 11 amino acids. CDR3 in amino acids: CSQGYRYEQYF. The CDR3 nucleotides are TGTTCCCAGGGCTACAGATACGAGCAGTACTTC.

The chain links TRBV19 to TRBJ2-6; D is uncertain. Trimming shortened V by 11 bases and J by 1 base, and 9 bases separated the two germline ends. CDR3 size: 13 residues. Germline CDR1 and CDR2: LNHDA and SQIVND (reference sequence). The CDR3 is CAAAQSGANVLTF. CDR3 nucleotides: TGTGCCGCCGCTCAATCTGGGGCCAACGTCCTGACTTTC. Using reference TRBV19 and TRBJ2-6 for the parts outside the CDR3, the full variable domain is DGGITQSPKYLFRKEGQNVTLSCEQNLNHDAMYWYRQDPGQGLRLIYYSQIVNDFQKGDIAEGYSVSREKKESFPLTVTSAQKNPTAFYLCAAAQSGANVLTFGAGSRLTVL.

This chain uses TRBV7-8 with TRBJ1-5, with D perhaps TRBD1 (5 bases). The germline V and J ends were trimmed by 5 bases and 7 bases, with 15 bases remaining between them. The CDR3 has 14 residues. Per germline, CDR1 SGHVS and CDR2 FQNEAQ. CDR3 protein: CASSPTRVGQPQHF. CDR3 nucleotides: TGTGCCAGCAGCCCCACCAGGGTGGGACAGCCCCAGCATTTT.

This clonotype was picked up one time. This sequence joins TRBV11-1 and TRBJ2-6; 8 positions match TRBD1. V was clipped by 1 base and J by 14 bases; unmatched bases: 4. The CDR3 is made up of 13 amino acids. The germline gives CDR1 SGHAT, CDR2 FQDESV (reference sequence). In DNA form, the CDR3 reads TGTGCCAGCAGCTTAGACAGGGGGGCCCTCCTGACTTTC. The encoded protein is CASSLDRGALLTF.

CDR3 bases: TGTGCCAGCAGCTTACAGGGGTCTATCAACACCATATATTTT. Translating gives CASSLQGSINTIYF. V gene TRBV9 combines with J gene TRBJ1-3, with TRBD1 matching 7 bases. After removal of 4 bases from V and 7 bases from J, the junction contained 8 bases not matched to a gene. The germline gives CDR1 SGDLS, CDR2 YYNGEE. This CDR3 contains 14 residues.

The chain employs TRBV29-1 and TRBJ2-7; possibly TRBD2 for D (6 bases). Trimming took off 5 bases at V and 1 base at J, with 9 bases between the two ends. CDR3 length equals 12 residues. CDR1 and CDR2 (germline): SQVTM, ANQGSEA. CDR3 protein: CSVRTNSYEQYF. In nucleotides, the CDR3 is TGCAGCGTTCGGACTAATTCCTACGAGCAGTACTTC.

V is TRBV20-1 and J is TRBJ1-2, with D tentatively TRBD1 (6 bases). Trimming pared 4 bases from V and 6 bases from J, leaving 15 bases between. Germline V gene sequence: CDR1 DFQATT, CDR2 SNEGSKA (reference sequence). This CDR3 comprises 13 residues. CDR3 loop: CSAIYREGNGYTF. In DNA form, the CDR3 reads TGCAGTGCTATCTACAGGGAGGGGAATGGCTACACCTTC.

The rearrangement joins TRBV20-1 to TRBJ2-1; D gene uncertain. Germline CDR1 and CDR2: DFQATT and SNEGSKA (reference sequence). This CDR3 region has 10 residues. V dropped 5 bases and J dropped 8 bases, with 7 bases sitting between them. DNA of the CDR3: TGCAGTGCTGGCACTTATGAGCAGTTCTTC. Its protein is CSAGTYEQFF.

The V call is TRBV18, the J call TRBJ2-4; tentative D call: TRBD2 (6 bases). The germline V gene encodes CDR1 KGHSH and CDR2 LQKENI. The V gene lost 0 bases and the J gene lost 0 bases, with 9 bases spanning the gap. The CDR3 covers 16 residues. The CDR3 loop is CASSPPSGLAKNIQYF. The CDR3 nucleotides are TGTGCCAGCTCACCACCGAGCGGGCTAGCCAAAAACATTCAGTACTTC.

V and J are TRBV20-1 and TRBJ2-1, with no clear D. Germline V gene data show CDR1 as DFQATT and CDR2 as SNEGSKA (reference sequence). Trimming left V 3 bases short and J 8 bases short, with 11 bases between. The CDR3 has 12 amino acids. The CDR3 protein is CSASSRSDEQFF. CDR3 sequence (DNA): TGCAGTGCTAGTTCTAGGTCAGATGAGCAGTTCTTC.

The chain combines TRBV12-3 or TRBV12-4 with TRBJ1-2, with TRBD1 identical over 7 bases. Unmatched junction bases numbered 5, after V lost 6 bases and J lost 1 base. The CDR3 totals 14 residues. CDR3: CASRAGQNNYGYTF. The DNA for the CDR3 is TGTGCCAGCAGGGCGGGACAGAATAACTATGGCTACACCTTC.

The chain's CDR3 is CAWSPGFTAEAFF. The DNA for the CDR3 is TGTGCCTGGAGTCCAGGGTTCACGGCTGAAGCTTTCTTT. The chain employs TRBV30 and TRBJ1-1; D is perhaps TRBD1 (5 bases). This CDR3 region has 13 residues. The germline CDR1 and CDR2 sequences are GTSNPN and SVGIG (reference sequence). The ends were cut back, 2 bases at V and 6 bases at J, with 13 bases in the middle.